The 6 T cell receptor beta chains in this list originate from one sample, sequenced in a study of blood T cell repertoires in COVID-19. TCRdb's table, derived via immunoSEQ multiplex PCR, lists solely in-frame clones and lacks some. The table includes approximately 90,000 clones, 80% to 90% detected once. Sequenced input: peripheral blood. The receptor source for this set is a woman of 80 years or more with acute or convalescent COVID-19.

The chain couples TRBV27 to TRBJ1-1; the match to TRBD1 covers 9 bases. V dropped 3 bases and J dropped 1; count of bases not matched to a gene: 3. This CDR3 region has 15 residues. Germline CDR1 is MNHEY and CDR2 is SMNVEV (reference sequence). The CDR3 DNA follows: TGTGCCAGCAGTTTTACAGGGGGCGCGAACACTGAAGCTTTCTTT. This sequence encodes CASSFTGGANTEAFF.

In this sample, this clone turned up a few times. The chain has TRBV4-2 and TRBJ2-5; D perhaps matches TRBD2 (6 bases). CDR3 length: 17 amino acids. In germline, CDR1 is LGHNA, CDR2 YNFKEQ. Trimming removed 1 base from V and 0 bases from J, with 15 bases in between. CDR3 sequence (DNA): TGTGCCAGCAGCCAAGCGTCCGGGACTGTGTACCAAGAGACCCAGTACTTC. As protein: CASSQASGTVYQETQYF.

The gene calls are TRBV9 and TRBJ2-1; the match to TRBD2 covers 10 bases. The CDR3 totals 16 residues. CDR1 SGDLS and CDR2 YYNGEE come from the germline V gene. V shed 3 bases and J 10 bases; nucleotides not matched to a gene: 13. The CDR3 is CASSARRTSGGGEQFF. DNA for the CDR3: TGTGCCAGCAGCGCCCGACGGACTAGCGGAGGGGGAGAGCAGTTCTTC.

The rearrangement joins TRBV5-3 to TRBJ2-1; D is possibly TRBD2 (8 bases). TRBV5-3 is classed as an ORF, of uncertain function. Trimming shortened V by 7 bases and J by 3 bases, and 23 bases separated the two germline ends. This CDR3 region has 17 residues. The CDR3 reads CARWVLQGRGVYNEQFF. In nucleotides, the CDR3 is TGTGCCAGATGGGTTCTACAGGGGCGGGGGGTCTACAATGAGCAGTTCTTC.

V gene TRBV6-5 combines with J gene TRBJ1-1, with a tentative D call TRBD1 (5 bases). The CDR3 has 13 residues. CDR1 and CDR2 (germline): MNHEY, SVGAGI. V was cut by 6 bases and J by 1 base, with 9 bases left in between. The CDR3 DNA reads TGTGCCAGCAGGGAGGGGACGAACACTGAAGCTTTCTTT. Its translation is CASREGTNTEAFF.

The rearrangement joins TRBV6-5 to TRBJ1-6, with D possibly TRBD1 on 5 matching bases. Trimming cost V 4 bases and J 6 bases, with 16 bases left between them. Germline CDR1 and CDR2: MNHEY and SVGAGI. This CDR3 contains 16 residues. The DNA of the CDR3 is TGTGCCAGCAGTTCCCCCAGGGTATCGGCTAATTCACCCCTCCACTTT. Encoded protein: CASSSPRVSANSPLHF.